The 8 T cell receptor beta chains below were found in one sample sequenced in a study of cytomegalovirus exposure and HLA in healthy donors. Use of 60 Vbeta and 13 Jbeta primers characterized the PCR. Repertoires were generated with immunoSEQ multiplex PCR, while TCRdb's copy carries only in-frame clones and drops some. The table includes about 150,000 clones, around three quarters detected once. Sequencing was performed on PBMCs. The receptors derive from a man aged 40-55 years in good health and CMV-seropositive.

This rearrangement joins TRBV2 to TRBJ2-3; TRBD2 matches 7 bases. The CDR3 is 12 residues long. In germline, CDR1 is SNHLY, CDR2 FYNNEI. Losses at the gene ends were 5 bases for V and 6 bases for J; bases not matched to a gene: 2. The CDR3 DNA reads TGTGCCAGCAGTCCACTAGCGGATACGCAGTATTTT. As protein: CASSPLADTQYF.

The gene calls are TRBV5-1 and TRBJ2-1; D perhaps matches TRBD2 (6 bases). Deletions cut 0 bases from V and 0 bases from J, with 22 bases between. Germline V gene lookup returns CDR1 SGHRS and CDR2 YFSETQ. This CDR3 spans 20 amino acids. CDR3 nucleotides: TGCGCCAGCAGCTTGGCTGGGGGGACCTTAGGCCAGAGCTCCTACAATGAGCAGTTCTTC. This encodes CASSLAGGTLGQSSYNEQFF.

The rearrangement links TRBV28 to TRBJ2-3; 15 bases fit TRBD2. The CDR3 covers 21 residues. The trim removed 2 bases at V and 2 bases at J, leaving 14 bases unmatched. Germline-derived CDR1 and CDR2 are MDHEN and SYDVKM. The chain's CDR3 is CASSLRFGLAGGPGNTDTQYF. In DNA, the CDR3 is TGTGCCAGCAGTTTACGCTTTGGACTAGCGGGAGGGCCAGGGAACACAGATACGCAGTATTTT.

V gene TRBV9 combines with J gene TRBJ1-2; 7 bases fit TRBD1. CDR3 length: 15 residues. Germline V gives CDR1 SGDLS, CDR2 YYNGEE. V lost 2 bases, J lost 4 bases, and 8 bases stayed unmatched. The CDR3 DNA is TGTGCCAGCAGCGTCGACAGGGAGGCTTCCTATGGCTACACCTTC. Translating it yields CASSVDREASYGYTF.

The chain has TRBV5-4 and TRBJ2-7; D remains unclear. The germline V gene has CDR1 SGHNT and CDR2 YYREEE (reference sequence). The CDR3 has 13 amino acids. The V and J ends lost 5 bases and 3 bases respectively, with 12 bases between them. This CDR3 reads CASSSVLGYEQYF. CDR3 DNA: TGTGCCAGCAGTTCCGTACTCGGCTACGAGCAGTACTTC.

The chain couples TRBV28 to TRBJ2-1; TRBD2 matches at 7 bases. With 6 bases clipped from V and 2 bases from J, the junction kept 4 bases outside the gene matches. Germline assignment: CDR1 MDHEN and CDR2 SYDVKM. The CDR3 length is 14 residues. CDR3 DNA: TGTGCCAGCAGGGCGGGAGAGCCCTACAATGAGCAGTTCTTC. The encoded protein is CASRAGEPYNEQFF. The full variable domain, completed using reference TRBV28 and TRBJ2-1, is DVKVTQSSRYLVKRTGEKVFLECVQDMDHENMFWYRQDPGLGLRLIYFSYDVKMKEKGDIPEGYSVSREKKERFSLILESASTNQTSMYLCASRAGEPYNEQFFGPGTRLTVL.

This clone has a handful of counts. The rearrangement joins TRBV2 to TRBJ2-7, with TRBD2 identical over 12 bases. CDR3 length: 16 amino acids. Germline V gene data show CDR1 as SNHLY and CDR2 as FYNNEI. The V and J ends lost 1 base and 2 bases, in that order; junction bases with no gene match: 3. CDR3 residues: CASSEELAGGPYEQYF. CDR3 DNA: TGTGCCAGCAGTGAAGAGCTAGCGGGAGGGCCCTACGAGCAGTACTTC.

This clone was detected only once. The chain links TRBV19 to TRBJ2-2; TRBD2 agrees at 14 bases. The CDR3 totals 19 residues. Germline CDR1 and CDR2: LNHDA and SQIVND (reference sequence). The ends lost 5 bases at V and 1 base at J; junction bases unmatched: 9. CDR3 coding DNA: TGTGCCAGTAGTGGGGGACTAGCGGGAGACATACAGAACACCGGGGAGCTGTTTTTT. Translated, it gives CASSGGLAGDIQNTGELFF.